This TCR beta chain was profiled in a study of T-cell memory formation after mild COVID-19. This clonotype was seen a few times. Its specificity is not known. Via MiXCR, TCRdb re-called the 5' RACE reads, giving one row per CDR3 protein. The sample lists 450,000 or so distinct CDR3 sequences, 15% to 20% occurring once. CDR3 size: 15 residues. V trimming: 4 bases; J trimming: 5 bases; junction bases outside the gene matches: 8. Germline-derived CDR1 and CDR2 are LGHDT and YNNKEL (reference sequence). Study-wide results and caveats: Among clones contracting day 15 to 85, CD4/CD8 was balanced, whereas later expanders leaned CD4+.

Material for sequencing was PBMCs or a T cell subset sorted from them (not recorded which). The sequence came from an adult woman who had mild COVID-19 (a few samples of this study predate the infection). Cell type and time point are not known. The chain recombines TRBV3-1 with TRBJ2-7; the match to TRBD1 covers 10 bases. The CDR3 here is CASSLGTGVSHEQYF. DNA for the CDR3: TGTGCCAGCAGCCTTGGGACAGGGGTGTCGCACGAGCAGTACTTC.